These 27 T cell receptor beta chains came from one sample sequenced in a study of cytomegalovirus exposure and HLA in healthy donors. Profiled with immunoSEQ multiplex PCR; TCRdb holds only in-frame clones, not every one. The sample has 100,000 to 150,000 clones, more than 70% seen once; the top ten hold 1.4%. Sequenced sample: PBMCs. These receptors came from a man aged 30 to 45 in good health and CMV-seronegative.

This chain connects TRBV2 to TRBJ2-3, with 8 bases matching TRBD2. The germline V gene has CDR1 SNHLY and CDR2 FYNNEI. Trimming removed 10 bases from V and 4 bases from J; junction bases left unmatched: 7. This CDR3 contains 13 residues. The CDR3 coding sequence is TGTGCCATCCGAGCGGGAGTGGCAGATACGCAGTATTTT. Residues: CAIRAGVADTQYF.

CDR3 nucleotide sequence: TGTGCCAGCAGCTGGGGACAGGGAAACAGGGGGCCCCAGCATTTT. Protein: CASSWGQGNRGPQHF. The chain joins TRBV7-2 to TRBJ1-5; TRBD1 aligns across 9 bases. There are 15 residues in the CDR3. V shed 4 bases and J 9 bases; nucleotides not matched to a gene: 10. Germline CDR1 reads SGHTA; CDR2 reads FQGNSA. Using reference TRBV7-2 and TRBJ1-5 for the parts outside the CDR3, the full variable domain is GAGVSQSPSNKVTEKGKDVELRCDPISGHTALYWYRQSLGQGLEFLIYFQGNSAPDKSGLPSDRFSAERTGGSVSTLTIQRTQQEDSAVYLCASSWGQGNRGPQHFGDGTRLSIL.

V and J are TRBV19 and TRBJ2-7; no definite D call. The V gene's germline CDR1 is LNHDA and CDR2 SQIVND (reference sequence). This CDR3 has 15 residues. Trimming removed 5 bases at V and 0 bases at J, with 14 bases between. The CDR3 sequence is CASSPAGASSYEQYF. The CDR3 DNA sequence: TGTGCCAGTAGTCCAGCAGGCGCCAGCTCCTACGAGCAGTACTTC.

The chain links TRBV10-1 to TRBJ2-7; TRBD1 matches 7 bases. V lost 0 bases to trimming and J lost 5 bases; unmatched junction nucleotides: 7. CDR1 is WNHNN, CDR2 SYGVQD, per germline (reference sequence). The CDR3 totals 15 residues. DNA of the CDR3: TGCGCCAGCAGTGAGTCGTTTGAGGGGGCCCACGAGCAGTACTTC. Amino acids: CASSESFEGAHEQYF.

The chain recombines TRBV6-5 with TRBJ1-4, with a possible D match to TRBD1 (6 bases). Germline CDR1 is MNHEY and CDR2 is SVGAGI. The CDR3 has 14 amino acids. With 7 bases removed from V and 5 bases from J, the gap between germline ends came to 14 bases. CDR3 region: CASNWGGRNEKLFF. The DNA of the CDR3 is TGTGCCAGCAACTGGGGGGGCCGAAATGAAAAACTGTTTTTT.

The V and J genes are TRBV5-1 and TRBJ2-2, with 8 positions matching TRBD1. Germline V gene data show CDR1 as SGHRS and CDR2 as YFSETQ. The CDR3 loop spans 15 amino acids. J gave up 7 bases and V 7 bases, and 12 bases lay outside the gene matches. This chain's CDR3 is CASGLADRDFGELFF. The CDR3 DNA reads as TGCGCCAGCGGATTGGCGGACAGGGATTTCGGGGAGCTGTTTTTT.

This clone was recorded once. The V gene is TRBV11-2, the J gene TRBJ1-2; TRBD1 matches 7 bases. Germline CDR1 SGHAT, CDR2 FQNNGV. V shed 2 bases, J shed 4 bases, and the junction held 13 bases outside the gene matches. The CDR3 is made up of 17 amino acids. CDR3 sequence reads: CASSLRGLDRLTYGYTF. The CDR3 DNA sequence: TGTGCCAGCAGCTTACGTGGGCTGGACAGGTTGACCTATGGCTACACCTTC.

CDR3 DNA sequence: TGTGCCAGCAGCCCCCGGGGGGGTAATCAGCCCCAGCATTTT. This translates into CASSPRGGNQPQHF. The chain recombines TRBV6-4 with TRBJ1-5; D may be TRBD1 (5 bases). Germline CDR1 and CDR2: MRHNA and SNTAGT. The length of the CDR3 is 14 residues. The V and J ends lost 6 bases and 4 bases respectively, with 13 bases between them.

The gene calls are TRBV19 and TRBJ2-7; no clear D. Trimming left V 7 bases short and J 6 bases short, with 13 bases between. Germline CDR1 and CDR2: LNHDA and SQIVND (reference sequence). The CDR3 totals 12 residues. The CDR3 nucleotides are TGTGCCAGTACCGTGCCAGGTGGCGAGCAGTACTTC. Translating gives CASTVPGGEQYF.

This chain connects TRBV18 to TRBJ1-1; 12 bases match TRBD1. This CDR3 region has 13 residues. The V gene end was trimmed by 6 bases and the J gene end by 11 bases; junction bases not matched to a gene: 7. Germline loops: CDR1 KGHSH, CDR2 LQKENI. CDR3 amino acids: CASSPGQGAQAFF. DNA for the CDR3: TGTGCCAGCTCGCCGGGACAGGGGGCGCAGGCTTTCTTT.

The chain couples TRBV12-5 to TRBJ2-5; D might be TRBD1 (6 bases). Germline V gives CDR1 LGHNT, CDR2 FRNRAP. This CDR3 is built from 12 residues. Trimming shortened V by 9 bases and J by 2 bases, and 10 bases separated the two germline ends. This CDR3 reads CASLGHQETQYF. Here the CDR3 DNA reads TGTGCTAGCTTGGGACATCAAGAGACCCAGTACTTC.

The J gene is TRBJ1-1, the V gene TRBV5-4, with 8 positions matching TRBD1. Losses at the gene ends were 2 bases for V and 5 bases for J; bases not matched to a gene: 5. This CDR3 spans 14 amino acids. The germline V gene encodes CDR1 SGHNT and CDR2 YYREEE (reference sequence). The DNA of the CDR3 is TGTGCCAGCAGCTTCCGGACAGGGCAGACTGAAGCTTTCTTT. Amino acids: CASSFRTGQTEAFF.

The chain's CDR3 is CASSEGYYYNEQFF. The CDR3 region has the DNA TGTGCCAGCAGTGAAGGCTACTACTACAATGAGCAGTTCTTC. The chain is built from TRBV2 and TRBJ2-1; no clear D. Trimming left V 1 base short and J 3 bases short, with 7 bases between. The CDR3 is made up of 14 amino acids. In germline, CDR1 is SNHLY, CDR2 FYNNEI.

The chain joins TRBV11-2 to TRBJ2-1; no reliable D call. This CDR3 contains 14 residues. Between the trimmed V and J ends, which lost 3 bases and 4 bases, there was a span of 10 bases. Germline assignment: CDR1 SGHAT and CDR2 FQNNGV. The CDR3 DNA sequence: TGTGCCAGCAGCTTTATCGAGAGTTACAATGAGCAGTTCTTC. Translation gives CASSFIESYNEQFF.

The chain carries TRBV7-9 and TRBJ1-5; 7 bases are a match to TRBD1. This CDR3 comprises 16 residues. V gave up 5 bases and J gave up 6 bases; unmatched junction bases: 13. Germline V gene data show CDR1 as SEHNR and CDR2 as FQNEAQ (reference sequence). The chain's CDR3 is CASSQKTGERIQPQHF. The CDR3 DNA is TGTGCCAGCAGCCAAAAAACAGGGGAGAGAATTCAGCCCCAGCATTTT.

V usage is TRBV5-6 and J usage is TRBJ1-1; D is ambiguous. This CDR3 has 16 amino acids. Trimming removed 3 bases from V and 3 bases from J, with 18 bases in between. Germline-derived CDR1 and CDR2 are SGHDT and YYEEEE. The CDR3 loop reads CASSSPRGPSYTEAFF. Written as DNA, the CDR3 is TGTGCCAGCAGCTCCCCAAGAGGGCCATCTTACACTGAAGCTTTCTTT.

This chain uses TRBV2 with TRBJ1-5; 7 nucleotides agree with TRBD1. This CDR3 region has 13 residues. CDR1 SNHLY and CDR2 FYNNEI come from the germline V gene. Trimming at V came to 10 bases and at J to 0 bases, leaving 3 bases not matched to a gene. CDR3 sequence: CATTGDSNQPQHF. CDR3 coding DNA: TGTGCCACCACAGGGGATAGCAATCAGCCCCAGCATTTT.

CDR3 nucleotides: TGTGCCAGCTCACCTGGAGGTGATCAGCCCCAGCATTTT. This gives the protein CASSPGGDQPQHF. The genes are TRBV18 and TRBJ1-5; D unresolved. The CDR3 contains 13 residues. Germline CDR1 and CDR2: KGHSH and LQKENI. V was clipped by 3 bases and J by 5 bases, with 8 bases between them.

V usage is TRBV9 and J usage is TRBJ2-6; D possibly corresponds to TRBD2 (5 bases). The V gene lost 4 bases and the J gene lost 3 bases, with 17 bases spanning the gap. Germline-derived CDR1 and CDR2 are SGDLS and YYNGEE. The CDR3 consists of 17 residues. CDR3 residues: CASSLQAGLVGANVLTF. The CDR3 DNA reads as TGTGCCAGCAGCCTTCAAGCCGGACTGGTTGGGGCCAACGTCCTGACTTTC.

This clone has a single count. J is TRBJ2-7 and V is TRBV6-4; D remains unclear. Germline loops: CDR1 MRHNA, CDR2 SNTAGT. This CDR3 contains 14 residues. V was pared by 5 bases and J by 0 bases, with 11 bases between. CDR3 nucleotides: TGTGCCAGCAGTCCTGAAAGGAGCTCCTACGAGCAGTACTTC. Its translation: CASSPERSSYEQYF.

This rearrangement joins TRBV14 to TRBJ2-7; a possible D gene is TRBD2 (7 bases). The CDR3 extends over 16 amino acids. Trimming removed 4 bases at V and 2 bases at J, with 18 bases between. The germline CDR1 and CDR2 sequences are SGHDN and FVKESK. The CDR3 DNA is TGTGCCAGCAGCCCTGGGGGGGGCCTATCCGCCTACGAGCAGTACTTC. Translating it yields CASSPGGGLSAYEQYF.

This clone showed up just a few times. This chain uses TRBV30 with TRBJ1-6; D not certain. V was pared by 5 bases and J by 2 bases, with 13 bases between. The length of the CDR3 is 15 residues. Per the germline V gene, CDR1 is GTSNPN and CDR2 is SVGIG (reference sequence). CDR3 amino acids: CAWSYESAYNSPLHF. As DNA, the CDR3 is TGTGCCTGGTCCTACGAGTCGGCCTATAATTCACCCCTCCACTTT.

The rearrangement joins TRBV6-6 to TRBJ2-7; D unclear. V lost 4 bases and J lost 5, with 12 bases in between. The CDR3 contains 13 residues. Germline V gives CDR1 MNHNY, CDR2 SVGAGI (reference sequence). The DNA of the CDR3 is TGTGCCAGCAGTTGGAGTGCCCACAACGAGCAGTACTTC. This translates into CASSWSAHNEQYF.

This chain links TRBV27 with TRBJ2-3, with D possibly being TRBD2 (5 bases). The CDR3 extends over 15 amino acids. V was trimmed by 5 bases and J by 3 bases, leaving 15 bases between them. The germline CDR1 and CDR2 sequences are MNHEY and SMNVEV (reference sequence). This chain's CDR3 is CASSTLAYPTDTQYF. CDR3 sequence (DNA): TGTGCCAGCAGTACTCTAGCTTATCCGACAGATACGCAGTATTTT.

This CDR3 is CASSLTQTGAQHF. CDR3 in DNA: TGTGCCAGCAGTTTAACACAAACAGGGGCCCAGCATTTT. The genes are TRBV27 and TRBJ1-5; 7 bases are shared with TRBD1. V trimming: 2 bases; J trimming: 11 bases; junction bases outside the gene matches: 6. The CDR3 has 13 residues. Germline V lookup: CDR1 MNHEY, CDR2 SMNVEV (reference sequence).

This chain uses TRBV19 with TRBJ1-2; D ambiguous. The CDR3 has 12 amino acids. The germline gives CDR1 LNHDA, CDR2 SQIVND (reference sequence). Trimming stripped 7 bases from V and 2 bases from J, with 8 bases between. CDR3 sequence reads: CASNAGNYGYTF. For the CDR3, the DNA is TGTGCCAGTAACGCGGGGAACTATGGCTACACCTTC.

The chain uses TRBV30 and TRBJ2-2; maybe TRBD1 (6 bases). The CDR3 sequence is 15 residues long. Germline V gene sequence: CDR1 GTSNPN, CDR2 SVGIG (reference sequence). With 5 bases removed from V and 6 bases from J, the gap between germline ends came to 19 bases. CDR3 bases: TGTGCCTGGTCTGTGGGGGCGCGAAGTGCCGGGGAGCTGTTTTTT. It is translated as CAWSVGARSAGELFF. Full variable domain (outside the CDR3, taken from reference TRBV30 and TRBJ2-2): SQTIHQWPATLVQPVGSPLSLECTVEGTSNPNLYWYRQAAGRGLQLLFYSVGIGQISSEVPQNLSASRPQDRQFILSSKKLLLSDSGFYLCAWSVGARSAGELFFGEGSRLTVL.